The present TCR beta chain was sequenced within a study of regulatory T cells in long-lasting Graves disease (dated by TCRdb to the early 2020s). Context from the whole study: In the newly diagnosed Graves' disease group, patients had been taking antithyroid drugs for less than 3 months. A total of about 33 samples underwent TCR sequencing, from around 13 patients with persistent Graves' disease and approximately 20 patients with newly diagnosed Graves' disease. The study took place in China and was registered as a clinical trial. Patients with persistent Graves' disease were compared with patients with newly diagnosed Graves' disease using TCR sequencing and RNA sequencing of peripheral blood. Results and caveats for the whole study, not just this receptor: Because the primary lesion, thyroid tissue, could not be accessed, the study looked at peripheral blood alone. Sequencing and analysis were restricted to the TCR beta chain. Lower TCR Shannon entropy and fewer highly expanded clones were observed in persistent Graves' disease patients than in newly diagnosed patients, which suggested clonal expansion. Preferential use of TRBV28, TRBJ1-2 and TRBJ2-5 was observed in persistent disease, whereas TRBV20-1 and TRBJ2-1 were favored in newly diagnosed disease. Persistent patients shared more public clonotypes among themselves (approximately 2,500) than newly diagnosed patients did (over 900). The authors noted that the small sample size was a limitation that may lower accuracy.

Library preparation employed multiplex PCR. The instrument given in TCRdb is Illumina HiSeq 4000. To build TCR beta libraries, CDR3 regions were amplified by Arm-PCR using iRepertoire HTBI primers. Gel purification was performed on PCR products prior to sequencing. Per the original workflow: A total of 62 TRBV and more than twelve TRBJ segments were identified across samples and were used for gene usage analysis of CDR3 amino acid clonotypes. Filtered high-quality paired reads were merged into contigs using COPE and FqMerger. Contigs were aligned with BLAST to IMGT TRBV, TRBD and TRBJ reference genes, and CDR3 was defined per IMGT. Highly expanded clones were defined as clonotypes with a frequency above 0.1%. Shannon entropy was used to measure repertoire diversity, and the Gini coefficient was used to measure V-J evenness. A clonotype was considered public if more than one individual shared it. TCRdb handled the public reads itself, with Q25 trimming in fastp and clone calling in MiXCR, and kept productive beta chains. CDR3 protein sequences are deduplicated, and each keeps its most common genes and DNA. The authors' filters were not applied to this entry. This sample holds more than 300,000 distinct CDR3 sequences; around 16% were observed only once. 22% of the sample is held by the ten biggest clonotypes.

Taken with the paper, the label for time point translates to: newly diagnosed GD, antithyroid drugs for less than 3 months. For both TCR sequencing and RNA sequencing, RNA was extracted from PBMCs using TRIzol. The diagnosis of Graves' disease followed American Thyroid Association guidelines. Patients were recruited from an endocrinology department in Xi'an, China. Each patient gave 7.5 to 10 milliliters of peripheral blood, collected in an EDTA anticoagulant tube. Ficoll Paque Plus density gradient separation was used to isolate PBMCs, and no further T cell sorting was done. RNA quality was checked with an Agilent 2100 Bioanalyzer and agarose gel, and concentration with a NanoDrop 2000. This clonotype has at least ten counts. Its antigen is still unknown. Base qualities are not provided; no much larger clone lies one nucleotide away. The CDR3, from cysteine to phenylalanine, totals 14 residues. Here the CDR3 DNA is all that survives: 42 bases in frame from base 1. V trim: 0 bases; J trim: 15 bases; unmatched bases: 7. CDR1 SGHNT and CDR2 YENEEA are derived from the germline V gene.

The chain is assembled from TRBV11-3 and TRBJ2-1; 11 central nucleotides agree with TRBD2. Sequencing was performed on peripheral blood mononuclear cells (PBMCs), taken at new diagnosis, from a patient treated with antithyroid drugs. The clonotype originates from a female donor with Graves disease. The DNA is as follows: TGTGCCAGCAGCTTAGATTCCGGGACTAGCGGTGTGTTCTTC. Translated, it reads CASSLDSGTSGVFF.